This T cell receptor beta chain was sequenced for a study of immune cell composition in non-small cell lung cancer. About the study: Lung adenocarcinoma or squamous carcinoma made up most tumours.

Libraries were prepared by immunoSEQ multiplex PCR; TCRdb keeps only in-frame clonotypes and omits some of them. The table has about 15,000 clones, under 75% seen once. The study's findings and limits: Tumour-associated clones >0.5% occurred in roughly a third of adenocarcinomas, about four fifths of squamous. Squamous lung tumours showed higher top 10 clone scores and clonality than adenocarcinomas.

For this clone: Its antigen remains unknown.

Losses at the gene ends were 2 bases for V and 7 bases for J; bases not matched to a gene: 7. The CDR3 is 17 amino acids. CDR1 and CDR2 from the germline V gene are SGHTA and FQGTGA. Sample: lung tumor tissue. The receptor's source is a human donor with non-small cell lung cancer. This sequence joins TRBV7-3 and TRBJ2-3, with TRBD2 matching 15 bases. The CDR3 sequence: CASSLLGLAGGQNTQYF. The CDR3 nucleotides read TGTGCCAGCAGCTTATTGGGACTAGCGGGGGGCCAGAATACGCAGTATTTT.